This T cell receptor beta chain was retrieved from a study of CD8+ T cells in alopecia areata. Study background: Those patients who were treated received oral tofacitinib, which was given at 5 to 10 mg twice daily for moderate-to-severe alopecia areata.

The CDR3 has 13 residues. Germline V gives CDR1 SEHNR, CDR2 FQNEAQ (reference sequence). The V end lost 5 bases, the J end lost 6 bases, and 13 bases lay between the germline ends. Broader study findings: Sequenced scalp T cells also include alphabeta T cells resident in normal skin.

As concerns this clone: Its antigen is not known.

Using a FACSAria, the CD4+ and CD8+ T cells were sorted from the PBMCs. Extracted RNA was reverse transcribed, and the resulting cDNA served as sequencing template. Libraries were prepared by immunoSEQ multiplex PCR; TCRdb keeps only in-frame clonotypes and omits some of them. This table holds 160,000 or so clones, less than 75% found once. The chain has TRBV7-9 and TRBJ1-2, with TRBD1 as a possible D gene (6 bases). This specimen consisted of CD8+ T cells sorted from blood, obtained at week 0. This clonotype was obtained from a human donor with alopecia areata. The CDR3 DNA sequence: TGTGCCAGCAGCCTAAGACAGGATCATGGCTACACCTTC. Residues: CASSLRQDHGYTF. The full variable domain, rest sourced from reference TRBV7-9 and TRBJ1-2, is DTGVSQNPRHKITKRGQNVTFRCDPISEHNRLYWYRQTLGQGPEFLTYFQNEAQLEKSRLLSDRFSAERPKGSFSTLEIQRTEQGDSAMYLCASSLRQDHGYTFGSGTRLTVV.